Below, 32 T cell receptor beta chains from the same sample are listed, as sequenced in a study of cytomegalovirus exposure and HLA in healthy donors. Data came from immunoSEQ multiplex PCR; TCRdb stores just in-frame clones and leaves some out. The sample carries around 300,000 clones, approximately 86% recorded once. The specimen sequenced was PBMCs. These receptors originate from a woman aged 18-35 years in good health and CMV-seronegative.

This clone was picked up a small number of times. The DNA for the CDR3 is TGTGCCAGTTGGGGGGACTATGGCTACACCTTC. It specifies CASWGDYGYTF. The gene calls are TRBV6-5 and TRBJ1-2, with a possible D match to TRBD1 (5 bases). Germline loops: CDR1 MNHEY, CDR2 SVGAGI. V dropped 9 bases and J dropped 3 bases, with 8 bases sitting between them. This CDR3 has 11 amino acids.

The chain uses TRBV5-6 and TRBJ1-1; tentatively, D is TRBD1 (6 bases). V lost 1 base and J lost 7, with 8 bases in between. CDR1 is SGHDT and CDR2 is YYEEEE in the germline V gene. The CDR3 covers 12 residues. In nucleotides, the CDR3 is TGTGCCAGCAGCTTGAGGACAGTTGAAGCTTTCTTT. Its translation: CASSLRTVEAFF.

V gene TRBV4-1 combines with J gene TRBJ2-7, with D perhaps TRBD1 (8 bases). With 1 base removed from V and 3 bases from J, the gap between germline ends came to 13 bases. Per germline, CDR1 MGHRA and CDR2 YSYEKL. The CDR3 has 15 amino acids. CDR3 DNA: TGCGCCAGCAGCCAAGTTACAGGGGGGGACTACGAGCAGTACTTC. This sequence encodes CASSQVTGGDYEQYF.

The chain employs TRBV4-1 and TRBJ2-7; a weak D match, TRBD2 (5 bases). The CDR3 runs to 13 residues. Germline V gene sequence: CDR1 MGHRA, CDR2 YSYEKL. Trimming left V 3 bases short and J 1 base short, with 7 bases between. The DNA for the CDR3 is TGCGCCAGCAGCCAGGAGCGGTCCTACGAGCAGTACTTC. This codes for CASSQERSYEQYF.

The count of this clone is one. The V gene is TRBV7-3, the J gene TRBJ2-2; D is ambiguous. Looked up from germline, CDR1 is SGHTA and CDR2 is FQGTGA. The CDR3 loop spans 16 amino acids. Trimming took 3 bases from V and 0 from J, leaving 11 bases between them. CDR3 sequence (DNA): TGTGCCAGCAGCTTCCCCGCCGCTACGAACACCGGGGAGCTGTTTTTT. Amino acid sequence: CASSFPAATNTGELFF.

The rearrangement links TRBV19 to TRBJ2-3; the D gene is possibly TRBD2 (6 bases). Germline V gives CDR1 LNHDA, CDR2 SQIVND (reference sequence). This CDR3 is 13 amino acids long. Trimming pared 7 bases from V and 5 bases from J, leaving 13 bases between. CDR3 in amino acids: CASTLGGVDTQYF. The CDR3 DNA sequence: TGTGCCAGTACCCTCGGGGGAGTAGATACGCAGTATTTT.

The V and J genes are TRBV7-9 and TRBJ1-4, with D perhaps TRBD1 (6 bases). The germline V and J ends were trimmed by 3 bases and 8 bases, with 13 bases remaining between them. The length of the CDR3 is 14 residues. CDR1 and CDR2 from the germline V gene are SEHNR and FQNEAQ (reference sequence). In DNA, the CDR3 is TGTGCCAGCAGCTTTCACAGGGACGAAGAAAAACTGTTTTTT. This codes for CASSFHRDEEKLFF.

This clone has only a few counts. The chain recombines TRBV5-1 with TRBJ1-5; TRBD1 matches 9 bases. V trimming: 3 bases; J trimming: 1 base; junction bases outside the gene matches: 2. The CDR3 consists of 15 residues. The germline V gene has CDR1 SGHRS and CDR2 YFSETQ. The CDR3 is CASSWGTGSNQPQHF. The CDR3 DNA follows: TGCGCCAGCAGCTGGGGGACAGGGAGCAATCAGCCCCAGCATTTT.

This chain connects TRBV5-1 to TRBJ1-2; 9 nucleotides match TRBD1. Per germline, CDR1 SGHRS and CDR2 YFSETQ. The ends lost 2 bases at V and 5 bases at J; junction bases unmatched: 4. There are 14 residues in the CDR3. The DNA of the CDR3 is TGCGCCAGCAGCTTAGGACAGGGGTGGTATGGCTACACCTTC. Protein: CASSLGQGWYGYTF.

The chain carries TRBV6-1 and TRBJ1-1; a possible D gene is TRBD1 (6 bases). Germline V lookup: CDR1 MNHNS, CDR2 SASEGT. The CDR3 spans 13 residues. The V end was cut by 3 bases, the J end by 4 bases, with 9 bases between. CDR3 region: CASSETGPTEAFF. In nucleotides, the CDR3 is TGTGCCAGCAGTGAGACAGGTCCCACTGAAGCTTTCTTT.

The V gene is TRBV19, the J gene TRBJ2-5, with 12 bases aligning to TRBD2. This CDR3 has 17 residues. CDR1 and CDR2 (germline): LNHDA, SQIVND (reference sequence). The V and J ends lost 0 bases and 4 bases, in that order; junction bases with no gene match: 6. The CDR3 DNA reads TGTGCCAGTAGTATAGAAGGGCTAGCGGGAGGGAGAGAGACCCAGTACTTC. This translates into CASSIEGLAGGRETQYF.

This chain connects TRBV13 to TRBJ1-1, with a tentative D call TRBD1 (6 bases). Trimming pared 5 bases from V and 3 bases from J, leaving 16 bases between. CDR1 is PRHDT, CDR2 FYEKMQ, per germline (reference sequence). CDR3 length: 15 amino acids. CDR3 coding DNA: TGTGCCAGCAGCCCCCGCGGGGGGCCTTACACTGAAGCTTTCTTT. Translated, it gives CASSPRGGPYTEAFF.

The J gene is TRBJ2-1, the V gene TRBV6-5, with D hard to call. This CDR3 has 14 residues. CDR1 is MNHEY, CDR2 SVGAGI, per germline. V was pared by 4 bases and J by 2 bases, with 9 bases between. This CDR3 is CASSLMTTYNEQFF. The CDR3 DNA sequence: TGTGCCAGCAGTTTAATGACAACCTACAATGAGCAGTTCTTC.

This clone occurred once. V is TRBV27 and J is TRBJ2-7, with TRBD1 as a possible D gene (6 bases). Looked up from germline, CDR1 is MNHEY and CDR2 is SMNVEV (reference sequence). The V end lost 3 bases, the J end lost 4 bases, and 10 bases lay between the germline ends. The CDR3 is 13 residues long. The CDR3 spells CASSFSTGYEQYF. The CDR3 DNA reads TGTGCCAGCAGTTTCTCGACAGGTTACGAGCAGTACTTC.

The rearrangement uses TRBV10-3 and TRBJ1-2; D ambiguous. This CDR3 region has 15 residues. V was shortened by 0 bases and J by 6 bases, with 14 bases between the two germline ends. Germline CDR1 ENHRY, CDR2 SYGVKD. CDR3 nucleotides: TGTGCCATCAGTGAGTCAAGAGCCGGCCGGGATGGCTACACCTTC. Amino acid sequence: CAISESRAGRDGYTF.

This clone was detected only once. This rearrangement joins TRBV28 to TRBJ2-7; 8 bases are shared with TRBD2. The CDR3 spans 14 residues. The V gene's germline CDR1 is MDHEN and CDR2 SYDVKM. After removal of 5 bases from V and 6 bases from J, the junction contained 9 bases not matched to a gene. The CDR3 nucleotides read TGTGCCAGCAGTCAGGCGGGGGGCCGCATCGAGCAGTACTTC. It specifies CASSQAGGRIEQYF.

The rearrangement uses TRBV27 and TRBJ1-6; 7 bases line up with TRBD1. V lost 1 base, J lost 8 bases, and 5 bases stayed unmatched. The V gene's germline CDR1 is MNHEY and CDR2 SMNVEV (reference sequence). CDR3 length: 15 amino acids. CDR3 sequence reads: CASSLLQGRDSPLHF. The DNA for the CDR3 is TGTGCCAGCAGTTTATTACAGGGGCGGGATTCACCCCTCCACTTT.

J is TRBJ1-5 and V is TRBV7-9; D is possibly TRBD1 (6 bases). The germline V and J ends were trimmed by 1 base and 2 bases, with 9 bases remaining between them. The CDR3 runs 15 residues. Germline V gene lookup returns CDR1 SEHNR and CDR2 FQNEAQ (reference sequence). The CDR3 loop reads CASSLGQEGNQPQHF. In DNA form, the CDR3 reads TGTGCCAGCAGCTTAGGACAGGAGGGCAATCAGCCCCAGCATTTT. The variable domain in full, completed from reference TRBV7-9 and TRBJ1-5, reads DTGVSQNPRHKITKRGQNVTFRCDPISEHNRLYWYRQTLGQGPEFLTYFQNEAQLEKSRLLSDRFSAERPKGSFSTLEIQRTEQGDSAMYLCASSLGQEGNQPQHFGDGTRLSIL.

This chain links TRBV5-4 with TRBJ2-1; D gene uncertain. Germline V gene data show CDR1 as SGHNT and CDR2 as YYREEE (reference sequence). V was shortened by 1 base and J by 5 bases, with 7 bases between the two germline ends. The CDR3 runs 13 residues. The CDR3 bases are TGTGCCAGCAGCTTGCCTGGAGACAATGAGCAGTTCTTC. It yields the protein CASSLPGDNEQFF.

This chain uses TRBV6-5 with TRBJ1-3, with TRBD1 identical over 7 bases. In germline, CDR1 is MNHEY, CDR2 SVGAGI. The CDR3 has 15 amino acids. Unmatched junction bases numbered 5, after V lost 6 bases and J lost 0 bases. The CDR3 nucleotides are TGTGCCAGCAGCTCGGGACAGCACTCTGGAAACACCATATATTTT. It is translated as CASSSGQHSGNTIYF.

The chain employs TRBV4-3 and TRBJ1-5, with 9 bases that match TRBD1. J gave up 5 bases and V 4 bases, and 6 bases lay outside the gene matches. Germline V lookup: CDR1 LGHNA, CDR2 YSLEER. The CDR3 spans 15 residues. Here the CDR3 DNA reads TGCGCCAGCAGCCGCACAGGGGGCCCCGATCAGCCCCAGCATTTT. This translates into CASSRTGGPDQPQHF.

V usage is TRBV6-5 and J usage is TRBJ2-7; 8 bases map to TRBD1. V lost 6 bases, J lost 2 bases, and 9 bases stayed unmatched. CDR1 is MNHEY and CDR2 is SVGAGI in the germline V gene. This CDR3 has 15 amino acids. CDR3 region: CASSKGTGQPYEQYF. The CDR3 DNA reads TGTGCCAGCAGCAAAGGGACAGGCCAACCCTACGAGCAGTACTTC.

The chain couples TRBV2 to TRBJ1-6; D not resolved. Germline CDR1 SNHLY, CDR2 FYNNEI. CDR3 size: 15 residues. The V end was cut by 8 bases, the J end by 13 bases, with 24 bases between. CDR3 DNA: TGTGCCAGCCAATTGGGAGGACTCACCGGTAGTCCCCTCCACTTT. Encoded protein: CASQLGGLTGSPLHF.

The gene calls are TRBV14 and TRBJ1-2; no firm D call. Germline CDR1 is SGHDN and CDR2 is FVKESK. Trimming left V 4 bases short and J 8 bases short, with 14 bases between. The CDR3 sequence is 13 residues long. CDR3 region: CASSPGSRVGYTF. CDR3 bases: TGTGCCAGCAGCCCCGGGTCCCGTGTGGGCTACACCTTC.

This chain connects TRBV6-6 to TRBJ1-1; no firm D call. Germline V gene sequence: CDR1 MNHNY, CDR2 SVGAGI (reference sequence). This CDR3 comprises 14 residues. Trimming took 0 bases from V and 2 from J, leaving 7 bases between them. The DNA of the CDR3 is TGTGCCAGCAGTTACTCTGGAGAAAACACTGAAGCTTTCTTT. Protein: CASSYSGENTEAFF.

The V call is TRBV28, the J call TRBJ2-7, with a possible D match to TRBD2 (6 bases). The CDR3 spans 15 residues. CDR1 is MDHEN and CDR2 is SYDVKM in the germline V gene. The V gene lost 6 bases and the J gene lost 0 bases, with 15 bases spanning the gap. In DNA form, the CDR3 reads TGTGCCAGCAGGGGGACTTCCTCGAGCTCCTACGAGCAGTACTTC. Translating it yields CASRGTSSSSYEQYF.

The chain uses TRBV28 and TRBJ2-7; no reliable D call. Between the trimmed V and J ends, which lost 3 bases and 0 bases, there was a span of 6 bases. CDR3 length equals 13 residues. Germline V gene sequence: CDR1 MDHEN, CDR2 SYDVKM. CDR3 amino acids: CASSLTSSYEQYF. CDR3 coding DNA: TGTGCCAGCAGTTTGACAAGCTCCTACGAGCAGTACTTC. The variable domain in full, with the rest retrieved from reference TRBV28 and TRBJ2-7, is DVKVTQSSRYLVKRTGEKVFLECVQDMDHENMFWYRQDPGLGLRLIYFSYDVKMKEKGDIPEGYSVSREKKERFSLILESASTNQTSMYLCASSLTSSYEQYFGPGTRLTVT.

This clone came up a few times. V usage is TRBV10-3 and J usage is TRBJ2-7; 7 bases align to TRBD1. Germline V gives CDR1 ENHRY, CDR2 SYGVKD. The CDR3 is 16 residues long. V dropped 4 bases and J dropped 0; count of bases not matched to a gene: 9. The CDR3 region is CAISGSGGPFSYEQYF. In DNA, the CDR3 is TGTGCCATCAGTGGTTCAGGGGGTCCCTTCTCCTACGAGCAGTACTTC.

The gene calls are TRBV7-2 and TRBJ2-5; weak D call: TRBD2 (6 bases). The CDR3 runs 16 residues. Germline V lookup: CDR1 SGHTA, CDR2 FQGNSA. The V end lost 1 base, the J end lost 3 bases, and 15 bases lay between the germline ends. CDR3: CASSLVIGSEEETQYF. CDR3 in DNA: TGTGCCAGCAGCTTAGTTATCGGGAGCGAGGAAGAGACCCAGTACTTC.

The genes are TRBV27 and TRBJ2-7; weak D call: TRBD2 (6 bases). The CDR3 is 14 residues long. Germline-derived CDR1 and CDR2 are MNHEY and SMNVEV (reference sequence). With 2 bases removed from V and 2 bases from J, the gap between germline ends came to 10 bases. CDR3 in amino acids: CASSLREHTYEQYF. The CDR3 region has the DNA TGTGCCAGCAGTTTACGGGAGCACACCTACGAGCAGTACTTC.

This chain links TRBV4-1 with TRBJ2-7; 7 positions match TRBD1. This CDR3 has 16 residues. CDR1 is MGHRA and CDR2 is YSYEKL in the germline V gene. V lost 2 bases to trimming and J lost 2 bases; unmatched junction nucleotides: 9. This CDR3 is CASSQLRDSLTYEQYF. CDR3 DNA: TGCGCCAGCAGCCAACTCCGGGACAGTCTAACCTACGAGCAGTACTTC.

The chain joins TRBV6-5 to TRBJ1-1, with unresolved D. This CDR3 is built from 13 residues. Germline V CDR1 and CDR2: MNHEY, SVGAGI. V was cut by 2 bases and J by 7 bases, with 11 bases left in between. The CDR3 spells CASSYTEGREAFF. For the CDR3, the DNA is TGTGCCAGCAGTTACACGGAGGGCCGTGAAGCTTTCTTT.